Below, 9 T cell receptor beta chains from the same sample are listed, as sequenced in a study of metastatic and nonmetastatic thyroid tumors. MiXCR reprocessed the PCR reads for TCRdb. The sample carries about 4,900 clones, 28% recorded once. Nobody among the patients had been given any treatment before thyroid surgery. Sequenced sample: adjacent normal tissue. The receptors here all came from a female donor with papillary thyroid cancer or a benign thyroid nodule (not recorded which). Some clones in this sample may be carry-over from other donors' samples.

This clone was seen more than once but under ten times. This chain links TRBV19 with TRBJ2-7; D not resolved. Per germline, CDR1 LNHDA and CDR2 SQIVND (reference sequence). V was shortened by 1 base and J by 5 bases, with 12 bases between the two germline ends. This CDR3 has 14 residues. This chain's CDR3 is CASSIGAHGDEQYF. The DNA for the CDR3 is TGTGCCAGTAGTATAGGAGCTCATGGTGACGAGCAGTACTTC.

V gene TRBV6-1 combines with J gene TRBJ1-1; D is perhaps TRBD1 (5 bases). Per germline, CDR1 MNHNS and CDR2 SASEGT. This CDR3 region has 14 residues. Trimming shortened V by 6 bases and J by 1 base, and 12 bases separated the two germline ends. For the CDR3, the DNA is TGTGCCAGCAGAACCCCCGGGGGGAACACTGAAGCTTTCTTT. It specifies CASRTPGGNTEAFF.

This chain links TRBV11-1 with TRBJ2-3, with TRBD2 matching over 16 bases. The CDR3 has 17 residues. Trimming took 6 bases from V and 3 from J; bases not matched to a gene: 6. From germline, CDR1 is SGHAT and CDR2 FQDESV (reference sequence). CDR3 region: CASSTGLAGGPTDTQYF. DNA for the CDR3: TGTGCCAGCAGTACGGGACTAGCGGGGGGGCCAACAGATACGCAGTATTTT. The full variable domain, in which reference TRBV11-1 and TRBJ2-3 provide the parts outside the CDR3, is EAEVAQSPRYKITEKSQAVAFWCDPISGHATLYWYRQILGQGPELLVQFQDESVVDDSQLPKDRFSAERLKGVDSTLKIQPAELGDSAMYLCASSTGLAGGPTDTQYFGPGTRLTVL.

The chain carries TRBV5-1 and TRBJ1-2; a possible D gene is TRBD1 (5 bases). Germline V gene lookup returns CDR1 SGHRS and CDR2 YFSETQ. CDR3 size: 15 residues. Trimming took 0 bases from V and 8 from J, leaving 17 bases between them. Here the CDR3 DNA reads TGCGCCAGCAGCTTGGGTGACAGTACTCCAGCGGGCTACACCTTC. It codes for CASSLGDSTPAGYTF.

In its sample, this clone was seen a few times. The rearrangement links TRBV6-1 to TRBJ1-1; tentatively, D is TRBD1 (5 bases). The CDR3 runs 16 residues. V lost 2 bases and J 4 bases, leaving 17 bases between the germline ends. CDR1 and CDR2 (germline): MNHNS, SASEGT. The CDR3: CASSETGGPGGTEAFF. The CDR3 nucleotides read TGTGCCAGCAGTGAAACGGGGGGACCCGGTGGCACTGAAGCTTTCTTT.

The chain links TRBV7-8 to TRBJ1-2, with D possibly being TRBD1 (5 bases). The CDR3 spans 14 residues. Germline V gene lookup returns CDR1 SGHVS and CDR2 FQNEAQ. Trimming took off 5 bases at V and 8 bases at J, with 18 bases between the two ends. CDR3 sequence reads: CASSPSGQGGGYTF. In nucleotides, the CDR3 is TGTGCCAGCAGCCCTAGCGGGCAGGGAGGCGGCTACACCTTC.

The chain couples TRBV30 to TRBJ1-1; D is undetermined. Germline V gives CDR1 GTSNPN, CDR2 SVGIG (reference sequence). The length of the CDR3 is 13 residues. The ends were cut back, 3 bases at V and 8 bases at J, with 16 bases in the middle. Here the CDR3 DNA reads TGTGCCTGGAGCCTAGTTCGTCTCGGAGAAGCTTTCTTT. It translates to CAWSLVRLGEAFF.

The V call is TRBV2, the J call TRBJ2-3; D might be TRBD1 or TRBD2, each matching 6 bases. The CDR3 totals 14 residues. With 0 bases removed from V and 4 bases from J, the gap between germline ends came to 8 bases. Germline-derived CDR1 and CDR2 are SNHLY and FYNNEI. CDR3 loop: CASSEAEGADTQYF. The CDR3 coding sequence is TGTGCCAGCAGTGAAGCGGAGGGGGCAGATACGCAGTATTTT.

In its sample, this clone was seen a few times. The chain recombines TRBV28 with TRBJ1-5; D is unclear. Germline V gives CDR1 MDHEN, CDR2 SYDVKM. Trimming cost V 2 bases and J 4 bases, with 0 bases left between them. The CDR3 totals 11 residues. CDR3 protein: CASSLNQPQHF. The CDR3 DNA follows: TGTGCCAGCAGTTTAAATCAGCCCCAGCATTTT.